A single sample gave rise to the 27 T cell receptor beta chains below, sequenced in a study of blood T cell repertoires in COVID-19 (dated by TCRdb to 2019 to 2021). Libraries were built with the immunoSEQ multiplex PCR assay. TCRdb re-hosts the immuneACCESS table, in-frame sequences only. Its copies lack some clones; in the studies checked, an unresolved V gene accounts for under half of them, and the cause for the rest is not known. A total of about 300,000 clones appear in this sample, around 87% of them only once. The ten largest make up 1.3% of the sample. The source material was peripheral blood. The receptors here all came from a man between 70 and 80 years old with acute or convalescent COVID-19.

This chain links TRBV14 with TRBJ1-2, with D perhaps TRBD1 (5 bases). The V and J ends lost 4 bases and 4 bases respectively, with 10 bases between them. The germline gives CDR1 SGHDN, CDR2 FVKESK. The CDR3 is 13 residues long. The CDR3 DNA is TGTGCCAGCAGCCTCGGGGGGACCTATGGCTACACCTTC. Translation gives CASSLGGTYGYTF. The whole variable domain, remainder taken from reference TRBV14 and TRBJ1-2, is EAGVTQFPSHSVIEKGQTVTLRCDPISGHDNLYWYRRVMGKEIKFLLHFVKESKQDESGMPNNRFLAERTGGTYSTLKVQPAELEDSGVYFCASSLGGTYGYTFGSGTRLTVV.

The V call is TRBV6-2 or TRBV6-3, the J call TRBJ2-2, with 9 positions matching TRBD2. CDR1 is MNHEY, CDR2 SVGEGT, per germline. The CDR3 covers 15 residues. V trimming: 6 bases; J trimming: 4 bases; junction bases outside the gene matches: 6. The CDR3 loop reads CASSPLAGSTGELFF. The CDR3, as DNA: TGTGCCAGCAGCCCCCTAGCGGGAAGCACCGGGGAGCTGTTTTTT.

This chain connects TRBV11-2 to TRBJ2-1; perhaps TRBD2 as D (5 bases). The CDR3 spans 16 residues. CDR1 SGHAT and CDR2 FQNNGV come from the germline V gene. Trimming stripped 0 bases from V and 4 bases from J, with 13 bases between. In DNA form, the CDR3 reads TGTGCCAGCAGCTTAGAGTGGCGGGCCCCATACAATGAGCAGTTCTTC. This gives the protein CASSLEWRAPYNEQFF.

The chain couples TRBV20-1 to TRBJ2-2; TRBD1 matches 7 bases. Germline V gives CDR1 DFQATT, CDR2 SNEGSKA (reference sequence). The CDR3 totals 16 residues. Unmatched junction bases numbered 14, after V lost 3 bases and J lost 7 bases. CDR3 nucleotides: TGCAGTGCTAGTTACGAAACAGGGGTATGGGGCGGGGAGCTGTTTTTT. Its protein product is CSASYETGVWGGELFF.

This chain connects TRBV10-3 to TRBJ2-2; a possible D gene is TRBD1 (6 bases). Trimming pared 10 bases from V and 4 bases from J, leaving 19 bases between. The CDR3 runs 15 residues. The germline CDR1 and CDR2 sequences are ENHRY and SYGVKD. The CDR3 spells CATRLGGGVTGELFF. The CDR3 region has the DNA TGTGCCACTCGGCTTGGGGGCGGTGTCACCGGGGAGCTGTTTTTT.

This chain joins TRBV24-1 and TRBJ2-1, with 9 nucleotides matching TRBD2. Germline-derived CDR1 and CDR2 are KGHDR and SFDVKD. With V trimmed by 4 bases and J by 8 bases, 17 bases remained unmatched. This CDR3 is 18 amino acids long. CDR3 amino acids: CATSDPAIASGMVDEQFF. The CDR3, as DNA: TGTGCCACCAGTGACCCCGCTATAGCTAGCGGGATGGTAGATGAGCAGTTCTTC.

The chain is built from TRBV6-4 and TRBJ2-3; 9 nucleotides match TRBD2. The ends lost 0 bases at V and 5 bases at J; junction bases unmatched: 3. The CDR3 runs 15 residues. CDR1 and CDR2 (germline): MRHNA, SNTAGT. Here the CDR3 DNA reads TGTGCCAGCAGTGACTCTAGCGGGAGTAGAGATACGCAGTATTTT. Encoded protein: CASSDSSGSRDTQYF.

The genes are TRBV5-1 and TRBJ2-7; the D gene is possibly TRBD1 (5 bases). The CDR3 totals 15 residues. From germline, CDR1 is SGHRS and CDR2 YFSETQ. Trimming pared 0 bases from V and 1 base from J, leaving 11 bases between. The CDR3 DNA reads as TGCGCCAGCAGCTTGGTTCAGGGTAGATCCTACGAGCAGTACTTC. The encoded protein is CASSLVQGRSYEQYF.

This clone was seen a few times. The chain recombines TRBV10-3 with TRBJ2-4, with D possibly matching TRBD2 (5 bases). CDR1 ENHRY and CDR2 SYGVKD come from the germline V gene. There are 13 residues in the CDR3. The V gene lost 3 bases and the J gene lost 7 bases, with 10 bases spanning the gap. Written as DNA, the CDR3 is TGTGCCATCAGTGAAGACGGCGGGAACATTCAGTACTTC. This translates into CAISEDGGNIQYF.

The chain couples TRBV4-2 to TRBJ2-5; no clear D gene. The CDR3 has 13 residues. The germline CDR1 and CDR2 sequences are LGHNA and YNFKEQ. Between the trimmed V and J ends, which lost 0 bases and 4 bases, there was a span of 6 bases. Written as DNA, the CDR3 is TGTGCCAGCAGCCAAGATCGAGGAGAGACCCAGTACTTC. It translates to CASSQDRGETQYF.

This clone was detected only once. The gene calls are TRBV6-2 or TRBV6-3 and TRBJ2-7, with D possibly being TRBD2 (6 bases). V was pared by 2 bases and J by 2 bases, with 16 bases between. The CDR3 consists of 16 residues. Germline V CDR1 and CDR2: MNHEY, SVGEGT. The CDR3 sequence: CASSYGGGIFAYEQYF. The CDR3 DNA reads TGTGCCAGCAGTTACGGAGGCGGGATATTTGCCTACGAGCAGTACTTC.

The gene calls are TRBV20-1 and TRBJ2-7, with D tentatively TRBD1 (6 bases). This CDR3 has 14 amino acids. The V gene's germline CDR1 is DFQATT and CDR2 SNEGSKA (reference sequence). V was trimmed by 3 bases and J by 7 bases, leaving 19 bases between them. CDR3 loop: CSASNPSGADEQYF. As DNA, the CDR3 is TGCAGTGCTAGTAACCCCTCAGGGGCGGATGAGCAGTACTTC.

J is TRBJ2-1 and V is TRBV7-2, with 8 bases matching TRBD2. Germline CDR1 SGHTA, CDR2 FQGNSA. V was pared by 2 bases and J by 4 bases, with 7 bases of the junction left unmatched. The CDR3 extends over 16 amino acids. The CDR3 protein is CASSLSRLAGYNEQFF. CDR3 nucleotides: TGTGCCAGCAGCTTATCGAGGCTAGCGGGTTACAATGAGCAGTTCTTC.

V gene TRBV7-8 combines with J gene TRBJ1-5; D unclear. This CDR3 region has 15 residues. V was trimmed by 5 bases and J by 2 bases, leaving 13 bases between them. The germline CDR1 and CDR2 sequences are SGHVS and FQNEAQ. Written as DNA, the CDR3 is TGTGCCAGCAGCCCGGGTTGGAGGGGCAATCAGCCCCAGCATTTT. This codes for CASSPGWRGNQPQHF.

The gene calls are TRBV20-1 and TRBJ1-6; D unclear. V dropped 3 bases and J dropped 7 bases, with 4 bases sitting between them. CDR3 length: 11 amino acids. From germline, CDR1 is DFQATT and CDR2 SNEGSKA (reference sequence). The CDR3 region is CSASQNSPLHF. CDR3 DNA: TGCAGTGCTAGCCAGAATTCACCCCTCCACTTT.

The rearrangement links TRBV7-9 to TRBJ2-5, with 11 bases matching TRBD2. CDR3 length: 17 amino acids. In germline, CDR1 is SEHNR, CDR2 FQNEAQ (reference sequence). V lost 5 bases to trimming and J lost 4 bases; unmatched junction nucleotides: 12. The CDR3 bases are TGTGCCAGCAGCGGACAGAGACTAGCGGGGACTCGAGAGACCCAGTACTTC. Encoded protein: CASSGQRLAGTRETQYF.

The rearrangement links TRBV6-2 or TRBV6-3 to TRBJ1-6, with a tentative D call TRBD1 (6 bases). This CDR3 is 18 amino acids long. Trimming removed 2 bases at V and 2 bases at J, with 16 bases between. CDR1 is MNHEY and CDR2 is SVGEGT in the germline V gene. CDR3 in amino acids: CASSYRQRGGTYNSPLHF. The CDR3, as DNA: TGTGCCAGCAGTTACCGCCAGAGGGGGGGTACCTATAATTCACCCCTCCACTTT.

The chain combines TRBV20-1 with TRBJ2-1; no reliable D call. Per germline, CDR1 DFQATT and CDR2 SNEGSKA (reference sequence). This CDR3 contains 11 residues. V was shortened by 1 base and J by 10 bases, with 8 bases between the two germline ends. The CDR3 nucleotides read TGCAGTGCTAGAGTTCTGCAGGAGCAGTTCTTC. It translates to CSARVLQEQFF.

This chain uses TRBV19 with TRBJ1-5; D perhaps matches TRBD1 (5 bases). Germline V gene lookup returns CDR1 LNHDA and CDR2 SQIVND (reference sequence). This CDR3 is 14 amino acids long. With 1 base removed from V and 4 bases from J, the gap between germline ends came to 8 bases. The CDR3, as DNA: TGTGCCAGTAGTATAGGCCCAGGGAATCAGCCCCAGCATTTT. This gives the protein CASSIGPGNQPQHF.

The sample holds a few counts of this clone. V and J are TRBV29-1 and TRBJ2-5, with D perhaps TRBD1 (5 bases). Germline V gene lookup returns CDR1 SQVTM and CDR2 ANQGSEA. The CDR3 consists of 14 residues. The V and J ends lost 1 base and 2 bases respectively, with 11 bases between them. The CDR3 region is CSVEVTGNQETQYF. The CDR3 DNA follows: TGCAGCGTTGAAGTAACAGGAAATCAAGAGACCCAGTACTTC.

The CDR3 loop is CASRLDRGVEGYTF. For the CDR3, the DNA is TGTGCCAGCAGACTGGACAGGGGAGTGGAAGGCTACACCTTC. V usage is TRBV5-6 and J usage is TRBJ1-2; 9 nucleotides match TRBD1. This CDR3 has 14 amino acids. The V gene end was trimmed by 5 bases and the J gene end by 8 bases; junction bases not matched to a gene: 10. The germline CDR1 and CDR2 sequences are SGHDT and YYEEEE. The full variable domain, completed using reference TRBV5-6 and TRBJ1-2, is DAGVTQSPTHLIKTRGQQVTLRCSPKSGHDTVSWYQQALGQGPQFIFQYYEEEERQRGNFPDRFSGHQFPNYSSELNVNALLLGDSALYLCASRLDRGVEGYTFGSGTRLTVV.

The V gene is TRBV3-1 (or the pseudogene TRBV3-2), the J gene TRBJ1-2; D gene ambiguous. The V and J ends lost 4 bases and 4 bases respectively, with 7 bases between them. Germline V gene lookup returns CDR1 LGHDT and CDR2 YNNKEL (reference sequence). The CDR3 contains 12 residues. The CDR3 bases are TGTGCCAGCAGCCCCCGTCGCTATGGCTACACCTTC. Amino acid sequence: CASSPRRYGYTF.

DNA for the CDR3: TGTGCCAGCAGTTTAGTAAACAGGGAGGGCGGCTACACCTTC. This gives the protein CASSLVNREGGYTF. The chain joins TRBV28 to TRBJ1-2, with a possible D match to TRBD1 (6 bases). V was cut by 2 bases and J by 8 bases, with 15 bases left in between. Germline assignment: CDR1 MDHEN and CDR2 SYDVKM. The length of the CDR3 is 14 residues.

The chain recombines TRBV4-3 with TRBJ1-2, with 8 bases identical to TRBD1. CDR1 is LGHNA, CDR2 YSLEER, per germline. This CDR3 region has 15 residues. V shed 0 bases and J 8 bases; nucleotides not matched to a gene: 8. CDR3 in amino acids: CASSQDRAGGTGYTF. DNA of the CDR3: TGCGCCAGCAGCCAAGATAGGGCAGGGGGCACGGGCTACACCTTC.

The chain uses TRBV2 and TRBJ2-1; 9 nucleotides align to TRBD2. The V and J ends lost 6 bases and 4 bases, in that order; junction bases with no gene match: 10. The CDR3 covers 16 residues. CDR1 and CDR2 from the germline V gene are SNHLY and FYNNEI. CDR3 nucleotides: TGTGCCAGCAGGTGGGCTAGCGGGGCTGGATACAATGAGCAGTTCTTC. It is translated as CASRWASGAGYNEQFF.

The rearrangement joins TRBV28 to TRBJ1-2; 7 positions match TRBD1. Losses at the gene ends were 5 bases for V and 5 bases for J; bases not matched to a gene: 8. This CDR3 has 14 amino acids. Germline V gene sequence: CDR1 MDHEN, CDR2 SYDVKM. The CDR3 loop reads CASSPRDRAYGYTF. As DNA, the CDR3 is TGTGCCAGCAGTCCCCGGGACAGAGCATATGGCTACACCTTC.

This chain joins TRBV5-1 and TRBJ2-7; 9 bases match TRBD2. The J segment lost 6 bases and the V segment lost 4 bases, leaving 14 bases of the junction unmatched. The length of the CDR3 is 16 residues. Germline CDR1 is SGHRS and CDR2 is YFSETQ. CDR3 bases: TGCGCCAGCAGCGCACACCAAGCGGGGGGATCGAGCGAGCAGTACTTC. Protein sequence: CASSAHQAGGSSEQYF.